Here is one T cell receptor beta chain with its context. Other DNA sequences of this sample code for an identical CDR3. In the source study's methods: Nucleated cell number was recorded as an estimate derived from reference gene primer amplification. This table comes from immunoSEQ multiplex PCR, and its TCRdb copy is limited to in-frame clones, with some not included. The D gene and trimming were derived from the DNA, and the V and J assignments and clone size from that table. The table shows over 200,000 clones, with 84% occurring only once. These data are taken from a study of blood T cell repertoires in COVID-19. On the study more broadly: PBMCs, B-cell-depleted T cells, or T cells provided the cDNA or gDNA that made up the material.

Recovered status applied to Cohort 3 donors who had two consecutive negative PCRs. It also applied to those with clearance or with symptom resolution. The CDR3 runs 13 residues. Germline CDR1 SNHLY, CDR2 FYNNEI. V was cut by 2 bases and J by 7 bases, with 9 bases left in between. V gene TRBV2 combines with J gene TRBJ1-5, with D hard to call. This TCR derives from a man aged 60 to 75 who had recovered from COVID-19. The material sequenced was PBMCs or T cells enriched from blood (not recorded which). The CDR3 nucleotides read TGTGCCAGCAGTGAAACTCGGGGACAGCCCCAGCATTTT. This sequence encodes CASSETRGQPQHF. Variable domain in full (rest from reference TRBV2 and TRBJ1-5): EPEVTQTPSHQVTQMGQEVILRCVPISNHLYFYWYRQILGQKVEFLVSFYNNEISEKSEIFDDQFSVERPDGSNFTLKIRSTKLEDSAMYFCASSETRGQPQHFGDGTRLSIL.